The next 31 T cell receptor beta chains were all read from a single sample in a study of spatial heterogeneity in lung cancer. Using its own MiXCR run on the 5' RACE reads, TCRdb lists one record per CDR3 protein. The data contain roughly 40,000 distinct CDR3 sequences, approximately 7% of them singletons. Time point described: sample taken at primary tumor resection. Material for sequencing was whole RNA from tumor, nontumor lung or frozen PBMC, left unsorted. The specimen comprised PBMCs, sampled at surgery. Every receptor here comes from a female donor with early-stage non-small cell lung cancer.

A few counts support this clonotype. This sequence joins TRBV7-2 and TRBJ2-7, with D unclear. From germline, CDR1 is SGHTA and CDR2 FQGNSA. V lost 5 bases and J 6 bases, leaving 14 bases between the germline ends. This CDR3 has 13 amino acids. For the CDR3, the DNA is TGTGCCAGCAGCCCCACCGACGGTGTCGAGCAGTACTTC. Amino acids: CASSPTDGVEQYF.

The chain recombines TRBV6-2 or TRBV6-3 with TRBJ2-5, with 10 bases lining up with TRBD1. Germline V CDR1 and CDR2: MNHEY, SVGEGT. Trimming at V came to 5 bases and at J to 5 bases, leaving 11 bases not matched to a gene. The CDR3 loop spans 16 amino acids. The CDR3 DNA sequence: TGTGCCAGCAGTCGCCTCGACAGGGGGCGCGCGGAGACCCAGTACTTC. It yields the protein CASSRLDRGRAETQYF.

In this sample, this clonotype turned up a few times. The chain links TRBV20-1 to TRBJ2-1; tentatively, D is TRBD2 (5 bases). The CDR3 contains 12 residues. The V and J ends lost 3 bases and 8 bases respectively, with 11 bases between them. Germline CDR1 reads DFQATT; CDR2 reads SNEGSKA (reference sequence). The CDR3 protein is CSASRGSDEQFF. Here the CDR3 DNA reads TGCAGTGCTAGTAGAGGTAGCGATGAGCAGTTCTTC.

This clonotype was observed many times. The chain uses TRBV9 and TRBJ1-3; D uncertain. V was trimmed by 0 bases and J by 2 bases, leaving 12 bases between them. From germline, CDR1 is SGDLS and CDR2 YYNGEE. The CDR3 is 16 amino acids. CDR3 sequence reads: CASSVALSPTGNTIYF. The CDR3 DNA sequence: TGTGCCAGCAGCGTAGCCCTCTCCCCGACTGGAAACACCATATATTTT. Full variable domain (remainder filled in from reference TRBV9 and TRBJ1-3): DSGVTQTPKHLITATGQRVTLRCSPRSGDLSVYWYQQSLDQGLQFLIQYYNGEERAKGNILERFSAQQFPDLHSELNLSSLELGDSALYFCASSVALSPTGNTIYFGEGSWLTVV.

This clonotype was counted many times. V usage is TRBV28 and J usage is TRBJ1-4, with 10 bases identical to TRBD1. The CDR3 totals 20 residues. The V segment lost 3 bases and the J segment 0 bases; nucleotides outside the gene matches: 13. In germline, CDR1 is MDHEN, CDR2 SYDVKM. In DNA form, the CDR3 reads TGTGCCAGCAGTTTGGGGTTCGGGACAGGGGACATTCCAACTAATGAAAAACTGTTTTTT. It specifies CASSLGFGTGDIPTNEKLFF. Full variable domain (remainder filled in from reference TRBV28 and TRBJ1-4): DVKVTQSSRYLVKRTGEKVFLECVQDMDHENMFWYRQDPGLGLRLIYFSYDVKMKEKGDIPEGYSVSREKKERFSLILESASTNQTSMYLCASSLGFGTGDIPTNEKLFFGSGTQLSVL.

This clonotype came up many times. Just one base apart from a much larger clone, this may be a read error. This chain connects TRBV18 to TRBJ2-6; TRBD2 matches 7 bases. The CDR3 has 18 amino acids. Germline V gene sequence: CDR1 KGHSH, CDR2 LQKENI. The CDR3 DNA sequence: TGTGTCAGCTCACCAGTTTGGACTAGAGACTCTGGGGCCAACGTCCTGACTTTC. Translated, it gives CVSSPVWTRDSGANVLTF.

The V and J genes are TRBV12-3 or TRBV12-4 and TRBJ2-3, with 11 nucleotides matching TRBD2. This CDR3 contains 16 residues. V gave up 3 bases and J gave up 6 bases; unmatched junction bases: 8. The CDR3 DNA reads TGTGCCAGCAGTTTGGGACTAGCGGCGTCAGTGGATACGCAGTATTTT. This codes for CASSLGLAASVDTQYF.

The V gene is TRBV6-6, the J gene TRBJ1-5; possibly TRBD1 for D (6 bases). Germline CDR1 MNHNY, CDR2 SVGAGI (reference sequence). The ends were cut back, 7 bases at V and 2 bases at J, with 18 bases in the middle. The CDR3 has 16 amino acids. CDR3 sequence reads: CASTGQGRTGNQPQHF. The CDR3 nucleotides read TGTGCCAGCACTGGGCAGGGGCGGACTGGCAATCAGCCCCAGCATTTT.

This clonotype was observed a few times. The rearrangement uses TRBV20-1 and TRBJ2-7, with 10 bases fitting TRBD1. Germline CDR1 reads DFQATT; CDR2 reads SNEGSKA (reference sequence). The CDR3 contains 15 residues. V was pared by 3 bases and J by 4 bases, with 9 bases of the junction left unmatched. DNA for the CDR3: TGCAGTGCTAGGCAGAACCGGGACAGGGGATACGAGCAGTACTTC. As protein: CSARQNRDRGYEQYF.

On this clonotype: This may come from a read error, since a much larger clone is one base off. V is TRBV7-3 and J is TRBJ2-5, with 9 bases identical to TRBD1. There are 14 residues in the CDR3. Germline V gives CDR1 SGHTA, CDR2 FQGTGA. The CDR3 bases are TGTGCCAGCAGCACGGGACAGGGCCAAGAGACCCGGTACTTC. This translates into CASSTGQGQETRYF.

This clonotype was observed many times. This rearrangement joins TRBV19 to TRBJ2-6, with D unclear. CDR1 and CDR2 from the germline V gene are LNHDA and SQIVND (reference sequence). V was shortened by 1 base and J by 0 bases, with 10 bases between the two germline ends. The CDR3 runs 17 residues. The CDR3 reads CASSIGVFSSGANVLTF. DNA for the CDR3: TGTGCCAGTAGTATAGGGGTATTCAGCTCTGGGGCCAACGTCCTGACTTTC.

The table lists this clonotype with many counts. This chain connects TRBV20-1 to TRBJ1-1; weak D call: TRBD1 (5 bases). The CDR3 consists of 13 residues. Trimming took 2 bases from V and 6 from J, leaving 13 bases between them. Germline-derived CDR1 and CDR2 are DFQATT and SNEGSKA (reference sequence). CDR3 protein: CSARPYQGSEAFF. As DNA, the CDR3 is TGCAGTGCTAGACCGTACCAGGGATCTGAAGCTTTCTTT.

This rearrangement joins TRBV5-1 to TRBJ1-1, with D possibly being TRBD1 (6 bases). Germline-derived CDR1 and CDR2 are SGHRS and YFSETQ. The germline V and J ends were trimmed by 3 bases and 1 base, with 10 bases remaining between them. CDR3 size: 14 residues. The CDR3 DNA follows: TGCGCCAGCAGCTCAGGGGCGTCGAACACTGAAGCTTTCTTT. Protein sequence: CASSSGASNTEAFF.

This clonotype was seen repeatedly, ten times or more. The chain links TRBV6-5 to TRBJ2-3; 9 positions agree with TRBD1. Germline trimming cut 5 bases from V and 3 bases from J; bases unmatched to any gene: 15. CDR3 length equals 18 residues. From germline, CDR1 is MNHEY and CDR2 SVGAGI. As DNA, the CDR3 is TGTGCCAGCAGTCTCCCGAAAAACCGGGACAGGGTAACAGATACGCAGTATTTT. It specifies CASSLPKNRDRVTDTQYF.

The chain joins TRBV25-1 to TRBJ2-7, with D hard to call. Looked up from germline, CDR1 is MGHDK and CDR2 is SYGVNS. V gave up 3 bases and J gave up 3 bases, with 6 bases separating them. This CDR3 is 12 amino acids long. Here the CDR3 reads CASSDPLYEQYF. The DNA for the CDR3 is TGTGCCAGCAGTGATCCCCTCTACGAGCAGTACTTC.

Many counts were recorded for this clonotype. This rearrangement joins TRBV19 to TRBJ2-2; a possible D gene is TRBD1 (6 bases). Germline-derived CDR1 and CDR2 are LNHDA and SQIVND (reference sequence). CDR3 size: 15 residues. Between the trimmed V and J ends, which lost 3 bases and 4 bases, there was a span of 12 bases. The CDR3 reads CASSMGRGRTGELFF. The CDR3, as DNA: TGTGCCAGTAGTATGGGCAGGGGCCGCACCGGGGAGCTGTTTTTT.

This clonotype was seen ten or more times. The gene calls are TRBV28 and TRBJ2-3; 14 positions match TRBD2. Germline V gives CDR1 MDHEN, CDR2 SYDVKM. Unmatched junction bases numbered 9, after V lost 1 base and J lost 9 bases. The CDR3 is 17 amino acids. The DNA of the CDR3 is TGTGCCAGCAGTTTATCGGCGACTAGCGGGGGGGCCTCGACGCAGTATTTT. Translated: CASSLSATSGGASTQYF. The full variable domain, completed using reference TRBV28 and TRBJ2-3, is DVKVTQSSRYLVKRTGEKVFLECVQDMDHENMFWYRQDPGLGLRLIYFSYDVKMKEKGDIPEGYSVSREKKERFSLILESASTNQTSMYLCASSLSATSGGASTQYFGPGTRLTVL.

This clonotype was detected only a few times. As DNA, the CDR3 is TGTGCCAGCAGCCCAAGTAGGGCAGGGAAATACGAGCAGTACTTC. This gives the protein CASSPSRAGKYEQYF. The chain combines TRBV11-2 with TRBJ2-7, with a possible D match to TRBD1 (5 bases). Germline lookup yields CDR1 SGHAT and CDR2 FQNNGV. Trimming took off 5 bases at V and 4 bases at J, with 18 bases between the two ends. The CDR3 totals 15 residues.

This clonotype was counted at least ten times. The V call is TRBV28, the J call TRBJ2-3; D assignment may be TRBD1 or TRBD2 (5 bases each). The V end lost 4 bases, the J end lost 2 bases, and 13 bases lay between the germline ends. Per germline, CDR1 MDHEN and CDR2 SYDVKM. This CDR3 comprises 15 residues. Written as DNA, the CDR3 is TGTGCCAGCAGTTCGGCCCCGGGGCCCACAGATACGCAGTATTTT. This translates into CASSSAPGPTDTQYF.

The chain links TRBV12-3 or TRBV12-4 to TRBJ1-2; TRBD1 agrees at 9 bases. V shed 6 bases, J shed 3 bases, and the junction held 11 bases outside the gene matches. CDR3 length: 16 amino acids. CDR3 sequence: CASSPTGGARHYGYTF. The CDR3 DNA reads TGTGCCAGCAGCCCTACAGGGGGCGCGAGGCACTATGGCTACACCTTC.

The chain uses TRBV7-2 and TRBJ1-6; D unresolved. Germline values: CDR1 SGHTA, CDR2 FQGNSA. The CDR3 runs 15 residues. With 3 bases removed from V and 0 bases from J, the gap between germline ends came to 6 bases. CDR3 residues: CASSFGPSYNSPLHF. The CDR3 region has the DNA TGTGCCAGCAGCTTTGGACCCTCCTATAATTCACCCCTCCACTTT.

The chain uses TRBV28 and TRBJ2-7; D unresolved. The germline CDR1 and CDR2 sequences are MDHEN and SYDVKM. V lost 4 bases to trimming and J lost 4 bases, with 20 bases between them. CDR3 length: 16 amino acids. CDR3 sequence reads: CASSSQQTWTLYEQYF. CDR3 coding DNA: TGTGCCAGCAGTTCACAACAAACTTGGACCCTATACGAGCAGTACTTC.

The sample holds many counts of this clonotype. The CDR3 nucleotides are TGCAGTGCTAGAATTCGGGAGGAGTTTGATTCACCCCTCCACTTT. Amino acids: CSARIREEFDSPLHF. The chain links TRBV20-1 to TRBJ1-6; the D is unclear. V lost 2 bases to trimming and J lost 8 bases, with 16 bases between them. This CDR3 contains 15 residues. The germline V gene has CDR1 DFQATT and CDR2 SNEGSKA (reference sequence).

This clonotype showed up many times. The chain recombines TRBV20-1 with TRBJ1-5, with D possibly matching TRBD1 (5 bases). The V gene lost 7 bases and the J gene lost 2 bases, with 15 bases spanning the gap. CDR3 length: 14 amino acids. In germline, CDR1 is DFQATT, CDR2 SNEGSKA (reference sequence). CDR3 in amino acids: CSGGPGLGNQPQHF. The CDR3 nucleotides read TGCAGTGGGGGCCCTGGACTCGGCAATCAGCCCCAGCATTTT.

The chain joins TRBV12-3 or TRBV12-4 to TRBJ1-5, with D unresolved. The CDR3 contains 15 residues. V gave up 1 base and J gave up 4 bases, with 11 bases separating them. Here the CDR3 reads CASSLEPHKNQPQHF. The CDR3 bases are TGTGCCAGCAGTTTAGAGCCCCACAAAAATCAGCCCCAGCATTTT.

The V and J genes are TRBV12-3 or TRBV12-4 and TRBJ2-3; D remains unclear. Trimming pared 3 bases from V and 2 bases from J, leaving 9 bases between. This CDR3 is 14 amino acids long. As DNA, the CDR3 is TGTGCCAGCAGTTTTGTGGCTAACACAGATACGCAGTATTTT. Translation gives CASSFVANTDTQYF.

At least ten counts were recorded for this clonotype. This chain connects TRBV7-8 to TRBJ1-1; no clear D gene. Looked up from germline, CDR1 is SGHVS and CDR2 is FQNEAQ. V lost 5 bases to trimming and J lost 4 bases, with 11 bases between them. CDR3 size: 13 residues. The CDR3 reads CASSRTDGTEAFF. The DNA for the CDR3 is TGTGCCAGCAGCCGGACCGACGGCACTGAAGCTTTCTTT.

This clonotype was found a few times. This sequence joins TRBV28 and TRBJ2-1; 7 bases match TRBD2. V was clipped by 6 bases and J by 6 bases; unmatched bases: 2. Germline loops: CDR1 MDHEN, CDR2 SYDVKM. The CDR3 length is 12 residues. The CDR3 bases are TGTGCCAGCAGCCGGGGGGTCAATGAGCAGTTCTTC. The encoded protein is CASSRGVNEQFF.

The chain recombines TRBV5-1 with TRBJ2-7, with D uncertain. The CDR3 contains 13 residues. Trimming took off 0 bases at V and 4 bases at J, with 8 bases between the two ends. In germline, CDR1 is SGHRS, CDR2 YFSETQ. CDR3 region: CASSLVDKYEQYF. The CDR3 region has the DNA TGCGCCAGCAGCTTGGTAGACAAATACGAGCAGTACTTC. The whole variable domain, remainder taken from reference TRBV5-1 and TRBJ2-7, is KAGVTQTPRYLIKTRGQQVTLSCSPISGHRSVSWYQQTPGQGLQFLFEYFSETQRNKGNFPGRFSGRQFSNSRSEMNVSTLELGDSALYLCASSLVDKYEQYFGPGTRLTVT.

This clonotype was seen ten or more times. V is TRBV20-1 and J is TRBJ1-1; D possibly corresponds to TRBD1 (5 bases). The CDR3 consists of 14 residues. With 2 bases removed from V and 5 bases from J, the gap between germline ends came to 15 bases. Germline V gene data show CDR1 as DFQATT and CDR2 as SNEGSKA (reference sequence). The CDR3 DNA is TGCAGTGCTAGATGGGGGGGGATGAGGACTGAAGCTTTCTTT. It codes for CSARWGGMRTEAFF.

This clonotype was seen more than once but under ten times. V gene TRBV27 combines with J gene TRBJ2-1; D may be TRBD1 (6 bases). CDR1 is MNHEY, CDR2 SMNVEV, per germline (reference sequence). The germline V and J ends were trimmed by 7 bases and 8 bases, with 18 bases remaining between them. The CDR3 is made up of 14 amino acids. In nucleotides, the CDR3 is TGTGCCAGCATTCGCCAAGGGGGTAGTGATGAGCAGTTCTTC. As protein: CASIRQGGSDEQFF.